The T cell receptor (beta chain) under discussion was sequenced for a study of brain T cells in children with intractable seizures. The CDR3 loop spans 16 amino acids. The germline V gene encodes CDR1 SGDLS and CDR2 YYNGEE. Trimming cost V 0 bases and J 7 bases; bases outside gene matches: 8. TCRdb's copy holds only in-frame clones and misses some; the assay was immunoSEQ multiplex PCR. In the table there are tens of thousands of clones, about 90% of which are singletons. This chain joins TRBV9 and TRBJ2-1, with 9 positions matching TRBD2. The source was peripheral blood, collected at surgery. This sequence originates from a girl aged 2-10 years with Rasmussen encephalitis and intractable seizures. The CDR3 DNA is TGTGCCAGCAGCGTAGGGAGCGGGGGGCCTGGAAATGAGCAGTTCTTC. Protein product: CASSVGSGGPGNEQFF.